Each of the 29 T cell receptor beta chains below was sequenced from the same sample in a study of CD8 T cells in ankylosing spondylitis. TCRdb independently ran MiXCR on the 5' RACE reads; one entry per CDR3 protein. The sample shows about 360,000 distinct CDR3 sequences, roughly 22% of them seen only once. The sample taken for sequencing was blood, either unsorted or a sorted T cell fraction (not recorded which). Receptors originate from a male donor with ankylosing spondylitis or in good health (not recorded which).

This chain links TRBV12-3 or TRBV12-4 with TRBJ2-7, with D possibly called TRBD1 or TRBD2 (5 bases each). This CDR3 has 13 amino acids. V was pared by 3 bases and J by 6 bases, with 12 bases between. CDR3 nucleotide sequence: TGTGCCAGCAGTTTTGGGGGTTTGTCCGAGCAGTACTTC. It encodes CASSFGGLSEQYF.

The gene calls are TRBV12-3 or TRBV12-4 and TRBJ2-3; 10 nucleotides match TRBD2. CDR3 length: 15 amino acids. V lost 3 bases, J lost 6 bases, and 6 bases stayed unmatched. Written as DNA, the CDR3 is TGTGCCAGCAGTTTCCCCAGCGGGGGGGCGGATACGCAGTATTTT. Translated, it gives CASSFPSGGADTQYF.

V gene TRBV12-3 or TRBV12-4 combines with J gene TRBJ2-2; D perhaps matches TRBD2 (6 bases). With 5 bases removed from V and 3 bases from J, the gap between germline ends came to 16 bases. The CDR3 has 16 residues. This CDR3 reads CASSPAGGMHTGELFF. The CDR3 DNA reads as TGTGCCAGCAGTCCCGCCGGCGGGATGCACACCGGGGAGCTGTTTTTT.

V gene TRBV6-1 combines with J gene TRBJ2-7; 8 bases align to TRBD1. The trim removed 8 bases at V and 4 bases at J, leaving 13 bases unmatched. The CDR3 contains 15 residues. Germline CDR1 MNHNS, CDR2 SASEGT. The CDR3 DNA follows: TGTGCCAGCCCTCCTTTGGGCAGGGGGCGATACGAGCAGTACTTC. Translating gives CASPPLGRGRYEQYF.

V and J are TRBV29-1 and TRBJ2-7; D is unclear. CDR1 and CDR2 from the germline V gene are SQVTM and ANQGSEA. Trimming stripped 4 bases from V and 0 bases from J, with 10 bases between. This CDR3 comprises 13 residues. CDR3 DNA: TGCAGCGTTGTGGAAGATATCTCCTACGAGCAGTACTTC. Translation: CSVVEDISYEQYF.

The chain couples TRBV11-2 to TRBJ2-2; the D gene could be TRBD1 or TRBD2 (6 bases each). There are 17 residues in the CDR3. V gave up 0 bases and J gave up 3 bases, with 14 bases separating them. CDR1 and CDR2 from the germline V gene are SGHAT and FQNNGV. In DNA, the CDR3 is TGTGCCAGCAGCTTAGATATGGGGGGCGCGTACACCGGGGAGCTGTTTTTT. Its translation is CASSLDMGGAYTGELFF. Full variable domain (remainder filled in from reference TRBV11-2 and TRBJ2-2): EAGVAQSPRYKIIEKRQSVAFWCNPISGHATLYWYQQILGQGPKLLIQFQNNGVVDDSQLPKDRFSAERLKGVDSTLKIQPAKLEDSAVYLCASSLDMGGAYTGELFFGEGSRLTVL.

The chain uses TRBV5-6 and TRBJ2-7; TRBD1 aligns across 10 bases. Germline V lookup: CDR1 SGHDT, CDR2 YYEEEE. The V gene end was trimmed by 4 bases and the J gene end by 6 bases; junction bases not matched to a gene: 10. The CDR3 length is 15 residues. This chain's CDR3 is CASSAGQGFVVEQYF. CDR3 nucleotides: TGTGCCAGCAGCGCGGGACAGGGGTTCGTAGTCGAGCAGTACTTC.

The CDR3 loop reads CASSPGTVDTQYF. The CDR3, as DNA: TGTGCCAGCAGCCCTGGGACCGTAGATACGCAGTATTTT. The rearrangement uses TRBV12-3 or TRBV12-4 and TRBJ2-3; D possibly uses TRBD1 or TRBD2 (5 bases each). The V gene lost 6 bases and the J gene lost 5 bases, with 12 bases spanning the gap. The CDR3 totals 13 residues.

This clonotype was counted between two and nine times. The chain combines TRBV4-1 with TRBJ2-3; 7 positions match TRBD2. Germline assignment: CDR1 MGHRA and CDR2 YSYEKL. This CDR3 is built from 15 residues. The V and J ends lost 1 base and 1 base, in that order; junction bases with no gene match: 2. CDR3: CASSQVLAGTDTQYF. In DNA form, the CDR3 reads TGCGCCAGCAGCCAAGTTCTAGCGGGCACAGATACGCAGTATTTT.

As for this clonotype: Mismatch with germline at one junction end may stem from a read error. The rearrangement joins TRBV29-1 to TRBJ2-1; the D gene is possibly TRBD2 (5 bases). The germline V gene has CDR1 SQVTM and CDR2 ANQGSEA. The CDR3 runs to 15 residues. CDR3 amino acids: CSLEPRQGSYNEQFF. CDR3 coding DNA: TGCAGCCTTGAGCCCCGACAAGGGAGTTACAATGAGCAGTTCTTC.

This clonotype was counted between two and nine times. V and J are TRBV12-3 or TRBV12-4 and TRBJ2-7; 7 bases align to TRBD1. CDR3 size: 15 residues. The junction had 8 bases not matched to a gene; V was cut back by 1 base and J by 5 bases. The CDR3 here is CASSLGGQGVHEQYF. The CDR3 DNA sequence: TGTGCCAGCAGTTTAGGCGGCCAGGGGGTCCACGAGCAGTACTTC.

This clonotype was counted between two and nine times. This CDR3 reads CSVEYVAGGSSYNEQFF. CDR3 bases: TGCAGCGTTGAATACGTAGCGGGGGGGAGCTCCTACAATGAGCAGTTCTTC. This chain joins TRBV29-1 and TRBJ2-1; 11 bases align to TRBD2. The CDR3 length is 17 residues. Unmatched junction bases numbered 6, after V lost 2 bases and J lost 0 bases. Germline-derived CDR1 and CDR2 are SQVTM and ANQGSEA.

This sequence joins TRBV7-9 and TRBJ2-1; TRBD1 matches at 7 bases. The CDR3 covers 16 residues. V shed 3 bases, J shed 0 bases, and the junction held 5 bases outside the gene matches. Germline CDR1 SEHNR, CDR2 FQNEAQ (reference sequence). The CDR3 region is CASSLTGQSSYNEQFF. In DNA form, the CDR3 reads TGTGCCAGCAGCTTGACGGGACAGAGCTCCTACAATGAGCAGTTCTTC. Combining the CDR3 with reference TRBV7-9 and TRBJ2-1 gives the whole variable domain DTGVSQNPRHKITKRGQNVTFRCDPISEHNRLYWYRQTLGQGPEFLTYFQNEAQLEKSRLLSDRFSAERPKGSFSTLEIQRTEQGDSAMYLCASSLTGQSSYNEQFFGPGTRLTVL.

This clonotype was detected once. For the CDR3, the DNA is TGTGCCAGCAGTGACAGGGCGAGCACAGATACGCAGTATTTT. Translation: CASSDRASTDTQYF. The gene calls are TRBV27 and TRBJ2-3, with 7 bases lining up with TRBD1. The trim removed 5 bases at V and 0 bases at J, leaving 2 bases unmatched. Germline V gene sequence: CDR1 MNHEY, CDR2 SMNVEV (reference sequence). There are 14 residues in the CDR3.

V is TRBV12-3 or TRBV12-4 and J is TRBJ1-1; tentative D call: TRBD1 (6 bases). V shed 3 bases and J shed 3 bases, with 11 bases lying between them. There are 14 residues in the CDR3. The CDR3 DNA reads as TGTGCCAGCAGTTTCGGGGGGCGATACACTGAAGCTTTCTTT. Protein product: CASSFGGRYTEAFF.

CDR3 nucleotides: TGTGCCAGCAGCGTAGCCCGGGACGGACCGAACACCGGGGAGCTGTTTTTT. It specifies CASSVARDGPNTGELFF. The chain combines TRBV9 with TRBJ2-2, with D perhaps given as TRBD1 or TRBD2 (5 bases each). Germline V lookup: CDR1 SGDLS, CDR2 YYNGEE. V dropped 0 bases and J dropped 0 bases, with 12 bases sitting between them. The CDR3 is made up of 17 amino acids.

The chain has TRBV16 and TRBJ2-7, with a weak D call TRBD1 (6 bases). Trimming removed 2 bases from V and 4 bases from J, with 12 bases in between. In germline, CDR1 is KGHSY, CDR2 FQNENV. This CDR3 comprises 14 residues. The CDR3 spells CASSQEGVLYEQYF. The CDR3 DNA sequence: TGTGCCAGCAGCCAAGAGGGGGTTTTATACGAGCAGTACTTC.

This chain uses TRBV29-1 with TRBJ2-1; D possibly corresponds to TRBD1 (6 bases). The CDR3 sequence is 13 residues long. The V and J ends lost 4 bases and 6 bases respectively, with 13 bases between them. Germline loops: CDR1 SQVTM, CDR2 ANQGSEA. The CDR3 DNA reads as TGCAGCGTTGCTTGGGGGCAGGCCAATGAGCAGTTCTTC. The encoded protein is CSVAWGQANEQFF.

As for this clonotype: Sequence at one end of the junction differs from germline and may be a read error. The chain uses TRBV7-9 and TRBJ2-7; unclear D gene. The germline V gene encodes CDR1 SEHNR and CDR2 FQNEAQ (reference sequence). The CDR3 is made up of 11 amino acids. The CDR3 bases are TGTGCCAGCAGCTTAGGTGGGGTCCGGAACTTC. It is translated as CASSLGGVRNF.

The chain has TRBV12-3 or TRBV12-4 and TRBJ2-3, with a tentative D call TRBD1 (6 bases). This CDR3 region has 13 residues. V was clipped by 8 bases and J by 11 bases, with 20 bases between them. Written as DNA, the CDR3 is TGTGCCAGCGGGGGCGGACCAGTAGATTTGCAGTATTTT. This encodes CASGGGPVDLQYF.

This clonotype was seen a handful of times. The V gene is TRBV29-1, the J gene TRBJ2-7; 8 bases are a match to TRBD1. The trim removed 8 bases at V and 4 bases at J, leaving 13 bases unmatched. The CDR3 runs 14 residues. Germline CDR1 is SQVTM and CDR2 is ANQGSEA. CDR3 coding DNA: TGCAGCTCACCGGACAGGGAGAGGAGTTACGAGCAGTACTTC. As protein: CSSPDRERSYEQYF.

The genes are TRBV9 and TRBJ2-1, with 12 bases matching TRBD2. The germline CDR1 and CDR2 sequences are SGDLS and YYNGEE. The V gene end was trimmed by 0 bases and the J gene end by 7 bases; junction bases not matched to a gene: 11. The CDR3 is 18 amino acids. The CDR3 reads CASSVGPSGGAARNEQFF. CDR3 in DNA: TGTGCCAGCAGCGTAGGCCCTAGCGGGGGGGCCGCAAGGAATGAGCAGTTCTTC.

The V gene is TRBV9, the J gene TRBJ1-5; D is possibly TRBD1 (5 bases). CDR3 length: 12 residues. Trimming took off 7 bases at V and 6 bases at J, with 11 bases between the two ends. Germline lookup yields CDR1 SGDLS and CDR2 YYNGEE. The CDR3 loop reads CASRLGGQPQHF. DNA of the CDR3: TGTGCCAGCCGCTTGGGGGGTCAGCCCCAGCATTTT.

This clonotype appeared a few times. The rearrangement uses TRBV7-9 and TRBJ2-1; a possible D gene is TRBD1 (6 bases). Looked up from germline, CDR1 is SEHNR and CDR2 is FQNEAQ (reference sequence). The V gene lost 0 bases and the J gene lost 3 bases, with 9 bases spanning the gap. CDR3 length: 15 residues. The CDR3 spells CASSLAQQGYNEQFF. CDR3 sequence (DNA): TGTGCCAGCAGCTTAGCGCAACAGGGCTACAATGAGCAGTTCTTC. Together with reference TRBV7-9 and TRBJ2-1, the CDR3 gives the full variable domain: DTGVSQNPRHKITKRGQNVTFRCDPISEHNRLYWYRQTLGQGPEFLTYFQNEAQLEKSRLLSDRFSAERPKGSFSTLEIQRTEQGDSAMYLCASSLAQQGYNEQFFGPGTRLTVL.

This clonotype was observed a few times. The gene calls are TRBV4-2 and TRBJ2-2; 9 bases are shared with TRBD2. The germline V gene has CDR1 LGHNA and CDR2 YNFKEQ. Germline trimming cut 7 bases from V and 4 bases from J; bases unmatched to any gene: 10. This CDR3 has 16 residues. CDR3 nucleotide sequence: TGTGCCAGCAACGTGCGGGGGGGCTACGGCACCGGGGAGCTGTTTTTT. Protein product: CASNVRGGYGTGELFF.

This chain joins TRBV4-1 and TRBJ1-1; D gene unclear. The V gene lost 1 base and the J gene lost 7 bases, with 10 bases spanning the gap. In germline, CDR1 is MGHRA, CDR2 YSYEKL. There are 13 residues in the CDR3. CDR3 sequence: CASSQVGIYEAFF. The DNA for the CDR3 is TGCGCCAGCAGCCAAGTAGGAATCTATGAAGCTTTCTTT.

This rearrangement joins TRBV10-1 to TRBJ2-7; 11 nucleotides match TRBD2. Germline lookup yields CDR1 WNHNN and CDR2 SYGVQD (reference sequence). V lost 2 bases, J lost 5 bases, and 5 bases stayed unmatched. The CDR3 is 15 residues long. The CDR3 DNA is TGCGCCAGCAGTGAGCCCCAGACTAGCGGGGACGAGCAGTACTTC. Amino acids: CASSEPQTSGDEQYF.

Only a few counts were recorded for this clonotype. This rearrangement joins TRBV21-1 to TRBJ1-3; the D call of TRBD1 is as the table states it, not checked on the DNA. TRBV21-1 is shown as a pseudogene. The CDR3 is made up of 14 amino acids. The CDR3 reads CASKRTRSGNTIYF. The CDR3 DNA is TGTGCCAGCAAAAGGACACGCTCTGGAAACACCATATATTTT.

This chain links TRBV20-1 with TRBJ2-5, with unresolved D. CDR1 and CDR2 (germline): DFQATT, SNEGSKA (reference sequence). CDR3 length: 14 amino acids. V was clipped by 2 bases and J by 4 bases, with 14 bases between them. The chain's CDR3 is CSARHLLEIETQYF. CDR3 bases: TGCAGTGCTAGACACCTCCTGGAGATAGAGACCCAGTACTTC.